What follows are 14 T cell receptor beta chains derived from one specimen sequenced in a study. TCRdb called the 5' RACE reads again in MiXCR, with one record for every CDR3 protein. The sample contains about 6,200 distinct CDR3 sequences, around 64% of which appear only once. The sample comprised tumor-infiltrating memory CD4+ T cells sorted from the breast tumor. Subset of the sample: memory CD4+ T cells, CD4+CD45RO+CD25-. The receptors stem from a female donor with breast cancer.

The J gene is TRBJ1-5, the V gene TRBV29-1, with a weak D call TRBD1 (5 bases). The CDR3 sequence is 15 residues long. The V gene's germline CDR1 is SQVTM and CDR2 ANQGSEA. The ends were cut back, 4 bases at V and 4 bases at J, with 17 bases in the middle. CDR3 nucleotides: TGCAGCGTTGTTGTGCCCGGTGGGGGAAATCAGCCCCAGCATTTT. It specifies CSVVVPGGGNQPQHF.

By proportion, this clonotype is large. V gene TRBV5-1 combines with J gene TRBJ2-1; perhaps TRBD2 as D (6 bases). V dropped 4 bases and J dropped 9 bases, with 11 bases sitting between them. Germline assignment: CDR1 SGHRS and CDR2 YFSETQ. This CDR3 has 12 amino acids. CDR3 region: CASSVVGGEQFF. CDR3 coding DNA: TGCGCCAGCAGCGTTGTGGGAGGTGAGCAGTTCTTC.

The chain carries TRBV5-1 and TRBJ2-7; perhaps TRBD1 as D (6 bases). The length of the CDR3 is 15 residues. The V end lost 1 base, the J end lost 2 bases, and 13 bases lay between the germline ends. CDR1 SGHRS and CDR2 YFSETQ come from the germline V gene. CDR3 loop: CASSLSQGAAYEQYF. DNA of the CDR3: TGCGCCAGCAGCTTGTCACAGGGCGCAGCCTACGAGCAGTACTTC.

The rearrangement uses TRBV6-1 and TRBJ1-1, with D unclear. CDR3 length: 14 amino acids. Germline assignment: CDR1 MNHNS and CDR2 SASEGT. Deletions cut 3 bases from V and 1 base from J, with 9 bases between. CDR3 nucleotide sequence: TGTGCCAGCAGTGAGGGGTCCACGAACACTGAAGCTTTCTTT. Translation: CASSEGSTNTEAFF.

For the CDR3, the DNA is TGCGCCAGCAGCTTGGCAGGACAGCATACAGATACGCAGTATTTT. Encoded protein: CASSLAGQHTDTQYF. The chain links TRBV5-1 to TRBJ2-3; D might be TRBD1 (6 bases). The germline CDR1 and CDR2 sequences are SGHRS and YFSETQ. Trimming took off 0 bases at V and 3 bases at J, with 11 bases between the two ends. The CDR3 runs 15 residues.

This clonotype has only one observation. The chain couples TRBV6-6 to TRBJ2-7; D call uncertain. Trimming removed 6 bases from V and 3 bases from J, with 9 bases in between. Germline-derived CDR1 and CDR2 are MNHNY and SVGAGI (reference sequence). This CDR3 contains 12 residues. The CDR3 reads CASRHAGYEQYF. The CDR3 nucleotides are TGTGCCAGCAGGCACGCCGGCTACGAGCAGTACTTC.

In this sample, this clonotype turned up once. The chain couples TRBV12-3 or TRBV12-4 to TRBJ1-5; 8 positions agree with TRBD1. This CDR3 contains 15 residues. V trimming: 6 bases; J trimming: 1 base; junction bases outside the gene matches: 5. The DNA of the CDR3 is TGTGCCAGCAGGTTGGACAGGGTAAGCAATCAGCCCCAGCATTTT. Residues: CASRLDRVSNQPQHF.

The chain recombines TRBV20-1 with TRBJ1-2, with 9 positions matching TRBD1. After removal of 4 bases from V and 2 bases from J, the junction contained 5 bases not matched to a gene. The CDR3 length is 14 residues. From germline, CDR1 is DFQATT and CDR2 SNEGSKA (reference sequence). The CDR3 protein is CSATQGAQNYGYTF. In nucleotides, the CDR3 is TGCAGTGCTACACAGGGGGCGCAGAACTATGGCTACACCTTC.

This chain connects TRBV7-2 to TRBJ2-7; the D gene could be TRBD1 or TRBD2 (5 bases each). Germline V gives CDR1 SGHTA, CDR2 FQGNSA. V was trimmed by 1 base and J by 3 bases, leaving 10 bases between them. The CDR3 runs to 14 residues. The CDR3, as DNA: TGTGCCAGCAGCTTAGGCAGGGAGCGCTACGAGCAGTACTTC. Protein: CASSLGRERYEQYF.

The chain has TRBV2 and TRBJ2-3; 8 bases line up with TRBD2. Losses at the gene ends were 6 bases for V and 2 bases for J; bases not matched to a gene: 4. The CDR3 loop spans 14 amino acids. Germline loops: CDR1 SNHLY, CDR2 FYNNEI. CDR3 in DNA: TGTGCCAGCAGCTATAGCGGGACCACAGATACGCAGTATTTT. This codes for CASSYSGTTDTQYF.

V is TRBV20-1 and J is TRBJ1-2; 10 bases align to TRBD1. J was trimmed by 6 bases and V by 6 bases; bases with no gene match: 10. The germline V gene has CDR1 DFQATT and CDR2 SNEGSKA (reference sequence). The CDR3 has 14 residues. The CDR3 is CSASPGQGVDGYTF. The CDR3 nucleotides read TGCAGTGCCAGTCCCGGACAGGGGGTCGATGGCTACACCTTC.

This chain connects TRBV7-2 to TRBJ2-3; TRBD2 agrees at 7 bases. CDR1 is SGHTA and CDR2 is FQGNSA in the germline V gene. CDR3 length equals 20 residues. V trimming: 1 base; J trimming: 1 base; junction bases outside the gene matches: 17. The CDR3 region has the DNA TGTGCCAGCAGCTTAGACTCCAGGGACTACTTAGTCCCTGGCACAGATACGCAGTATTTT. Residues: CASSLDSRDYLVPGTDTQYF.

CDR3 bases: TGCAGTGCTAGACCTACCTGGAACACTGAAGCTTTCTTT. Its protein product is CSARPTWNTEAFF. This chain uses TRBV20-1 with TRBJ1-1; the D is unclear. Trimming pared 2 bases from V and 1 base from J, leaving 8 bases between. Germline lookup yields CDR1 DFQATT and CDR2 SNEGSKA (reference sequence). The CDR3 runs to 13 residues.

The rearrangement joins TRBV18 to TRBJ2-5; D remains unclear. Per germline, CDR1 KGHSH and CDR2 LQKENI. The CDR3 runs 16 residues. V lost 1 base and J 5 bases, leaving 17 bases between the germline ends. CDR3 sequence reads: CASSPQTSRVAETQYF. CDR3 nucleotide sequence: TGTGCCAGCTCACCACAAACGTCAAGGGTGGCGGAGACCCAGTACTTC.